This TCR beta chain came from a study of cytomegalovirus exposure and HLA in healthy donors. At the level of the study: The roughly 120 validation repertoires, a later analysis reported, used the same platform as the approximately 730 repertoires from the first cohort. Study findings and constraints: A few of the chains that were CMV-associated were confirmed in vitro to be specific for CMV antigens. According to reports, the classifier identified cytomegalovirus status with high specificity and sensitivity.

V lost 4 bases and J lost 4, with 14 bases in between. Per the germline V gene, CDR1 is SGHKS and CDR2 is YYEKEE (reference sequence). The CDR3 is 14 amino acids. On this clone: The antigen is not known.

Sequencing used immunoSEQ multiplex PCR; TCRdb keeps in-frame clones, though not all of them. The profile shows about 98,000 clones, about 90% of them singletons. These donors were members of the roughly 120-subject validation cohort, a group separate from the roughly 670-subject first cohort. This rearrangement joins TRBV5-5 to TRBJ2-5, with D maybe TRBD1 (5 bases). The TCR was taken from a man aged 18 to 29 in good health and CMV-seropositive. Sequenced sample: PBMCs. CDR3 in DNA: TGTGCCAGCAGCCGAATCTTTGGGGCAGAGACCCAGTACTTC. Translation gives CASSRIFGAETQYF.